The source of this T cell receptor beta chain is a study of Graves' ophthalmopathy and Graves' hyperthyroidism. Stable hyperthyroidism denotes an absence of ophthalmopathy throughout 18 months of follow-up. As the starting material, around 10 ml of fresh peripheral blood yielded the PBMCs. This clonotype has a count of ten or more. Amplified material comprised TCR beta CDR3 regions derived from RNA transcripts. Following a first-round RT-PCR that used HTBI primers, a second-round multiplex PCR was carried out. Each CDR3 protein gets one entry after TCRdb re-called the multiplex PCR reads with MiXCR. The data show a few hundred thousand distinct CDR3 sequences, approximately 15% seen once. The CDR3 has 13 residues. Germline V gives CDR1 SNHLY, CDR2 FYNNEI. Trimming left V 8 bases short and J 1 base short, with 12 bases between.

The sample was peripheral blood. The sequence came from a woman between 18 and 30 years old with stable Graves' hyperthyroidism. The rearrangement joins TRBV2 to TRBJ2-7, with a possible D match to TRBD1 (6 bases). CDR3 bases: TGTGCCAGCGGACAGCACCCATCCTACGAGCAGTACTTC. Its translation: CASGQHPSYEQYF.